This TCR beta chain emerged from a study of blood T cell repertoires in COVID-19 (TCRdb year 2020). For context, the study as a whole: Samples covering the acute and convalescent phases of COVID-19 were provided by collaborators in the United States, Italy and Spain. The sample metadata nearly always contained a de-identified subject ID, COVID-19 status, age in years and sex. A freely available public database, intended as a resource for researchers studying the immune response to SARS-CoV-2, is where the repertoires were released. Where HLA class I and class II types were available, the types were taken from metadata supplied by the sample provider, not from assay-based typing. Subjects who had been exposed to COVID-19, were actively infected with it, or had recovered from it provided the deeply sampled blood TCRbeta repertoires that made up the dataset. The prospective study material was composed of cDNA or gDNA derived from T cells, B-cell-depleted T cells, or PBMCs. Samples were obtained from the ongoing ImmuneRACE study (first 160 participants) and from some 1,200 subjects provided by 6 global collaborators.

The V end loses 7 bases and the J end loses 4 bases, and a stretch of 16 bases separates them. Inclusive of the bounding cysteine and phenylalanine, the CDR3 is 13 residues long. Of the read, only the CDR3 DNA is kept; its 39 bases are in frame from base 1. The germline V gene yields SQVTM for CDR1 and ANQGSEA for CDR2. TCRbeta CDR3 regions were amplified from genomic DNA using the immunoSEQ Assay, a bias-controlled multiplex PCR. Concerning the study's data processing: The number of nucleated cells in each sample was estimated by amplification of reference gene primers within the assay. To quantify the absolute abundance of each unique TCRbeta CDR3 rearrangement, sequence reads were collapsed and filtered. Productive Simpson clonality was computed per sample as the square root of Simpson's diversity index over productive rearrangements. What TCRdb holds here is the immuneACCESS table cut down to in-frame rearrangements. Part of the clones is not present; checked against another copy, under half of the missing clones reflect an unresolved V gene, and the others are unexplained. V and J calls and clone size are as listed in that table; D and trimming were resolved from the DNA. This sample has a few hundred thousand clones in its table, and about 83% of those were observed once. The top ten constitute 1% to 1.5% of the sample.

Collaborating institutions collected whole blood in K2EDTA tubes following their own protocols. For TCRbeta analysis, collaborator samples were shipped as frozen whole blood, as isolated PBMCs, or as DNA extracted from either sample type. The research as a whole found: How much clinical and demographic metadata was included differed by source and by participant, and the metadata was provided uncurated.

Of note for this clone: Its antigen is unknown. The sample holds no much larger clone one base away, and base qualities are not on file.

The receptor chain draws on TRBV29-1 and TRBJ1-2, with the D segment identity uncertain. The sequencing sample was made of peripheral blood. This TCR derives from a woman in her forties or fifties with acute or convalescent COVID-19. The CDR3 protein sequence reads: CSARGTGSYGYTF. The DNA reads as follows: TGCAGCGCAAGAGGCACCGGGTCCTATGGCTACACCTTC.